The sequence of this T cell receptor beta chain was determined in a study of T cells in Graves' hyperthyroidism and ophthalmopathy. Looking at the study overall: Staff took peripheral blood when the initial diagnosis was made, before any treatment began. Study conclusions and caveats: Ophthalmopathy got predicted by the model a median around 6.6 months before its onset.

RNA transcripts yielded amplified TCR beta CDR3 regions. The TCR CDR3 was amplified in a first-round RT-PCR using the HTBI primer set. TCRdb analysed the multiplex PCR reads with MiXCR anew, one entry per CDR3 protein. The data hold around 420,000 distinct CDR3 sequences, with 15% to 18% observed a single time. This clonotype was observed a handful of times. Antigen specificity is unknown. Reasons for excluding patients were uncontrolled infection, other autoimmune disease, pregnancy or lactation. Using about 10 ml of fresh peripheral blood, PBMCs were prepared. Germline V gives CDR1 MNHNS, CDR2 SASEGT. V was clipped by 6 bases and J by 8 bases, with 22 bases between them. This CDR3 contains 16 residues.

The genes are TRBV6-1 and TRBJ1-4; possible D gene TRBD1, 5 bases. Material for sequencing was blood. The sequence was collected from a woman under 30 with Graves' hyperthyroidism. This CDR3 reads CASRQAGTGGREKLFF. The DNA for the CDR3 is TGTGCCAGCAGGCAGGCCGGGACGGGGGGTCGCGAAAAACTGTTTTTT.